The 26 T cell receptor beta chains below were found in one sample sequenced in a study of T cell changes during pregnancy in multiple sclerosis. Measured with immunoSEQ multiplex PCR; TCRdb has only the in-frame clones, and not every one. The repertoire includes 20,000 to 25,000 clones, 85% to 90% of them detected once, and 6.5% to 8% sits in the top ten. The sequencing here drew on CD8+ T cells from peripheral blood mononuclear cells, taken before pregnancy. Every receptor here comes from a female donor with multiple sclerosis, enrolled in a pregnancy study.

This chain links TRBV5-1 with TRBJ2-5; 12 bases fit TRBD2. V lost 3 bases, J lost 5 bases, and 8 bases stayed unmatched. Germline V gene sequence: CDR1 SGHRS, CDR2 YFSETQ. This CDR3 has 16 residues. In DNA form, the CDR3 reads TGCGCCAGCAGCTCCAGACTAGCGGGAGAGGACGAGACCCAGTACTTC. This encodes CASSSRLAGEDETQYF.

The chain combines TRBV2 with TRBJ1-1, with D possibly TRBD1 on 6 matching bases. Germline CDR1 reads SNHLY; CDR2 reads FYNNEI. CDR3 length: 14 amino acids. The V gene lost 6 bases and the J gene lost 1 base, with 12 bases spanning the gap. This CDR3 reads CASSDRPGNTEAFF. Written as DNA, the CDR3 is TGTGCCAGCAGCGACAGGCCCGGGAACACTGAAGCTTTCTTT.

On this clone itself: One end of the junction does not line up with germline, which may come from a read error. J is TRBJ2-3 and V is TRBV7-7; possibly TRBD1 for D (5 bases). CDR3 length: 15 residues. CDR1 is SSHAT and CDR2 is FNYEAQ in the germline V gene (reference sequence). CDR3 sequence (DNA): TGTGCTAGCAGCTTAGGAGCTTGGGGTAGGGGTACGCAGTATTTT. It specifies CASSLGAWGRGTQYF.

This chain connects TRBV5-1 to TRBJ2-2; tentatively, D is TRBD2 (6 bases). The germline gives CDR1 SGHRS, CDR2 YFSETQ. V shed 1 base and J shed 1 base, with 11 bases lying between them. The CDR3 spans 16 residues. This CDR3 is CASSLSLGGNTGELFF. Written as DNA, the CDR3 is TGCGCCAGCAGCTTGTCCCTGGGAGGGAACACCGGGGAGCTGTTTTTT. The entire variable domain, with the rest obtained from reference TRBV5-1 and TRBJ2-2, is as follows: KAGVTQTPRYLIKTRGQQVTLSCSPISGHRSVSWYQQTPGQGLQFLFEYFSETQRNKGNFPGRFSGRQFSNSRSEMNVSTLELGDSALYLCASSLSLGGNTGELFFGEGSRLTVL.

The chain couples TRBV28 to TRBJ1-5, with TRBD1 as a possible D gene (6 bases). Germline V lookup: CDR1 MDHEN, CDR2 SYDVKM. The CDR3 consists of 19 residues. Trimming pared 6 bases from V and 4 bases from J, leaving 28 bases between. CDR3 DNA sequence: TGTGCCAGCAGCACATACAACCTAACCGGGACACATGCTAATCAGCCCCAGCATTTT. It yields the protein CASSTYNLTGTHANQPQHF.

The chain employs TRBV6-5 and TRBJ2-7, with 7 bases fitting TRBD1. The V gene's germline CDR1 is MNHEY and CDR2 SVGAGI. The CDR3 has 15 residues. Unmatched junction bases numbered 11, after V lost 2 bases and J lost 7 bases. CDR3 DNA: TGTGCCAGCAGTTACGGACAGGAAAGCTACGAAGAGCAGTACTTC. This gives the protein CASSYGQESYEEQYF.

This rearrangement joins TRBV27 to TRBJ2-7; possibly TRBD2 for D (6 bases). Germline-derived CDR1 and CDR2 are MNHEY and SMNVEV (reference sequence). The CDR3 is 16 residues long. The V end lost 3 bases, the J end lost 0 bases, and 15 bases lay between the germline ends. The CDR3 DNA reads TGTGCCAGCAGTTTTGGGTCTAGCGTCCTCTCCTACGAGCAGTACTTC. It specifies CASSFGSSVLSYEQYF.

The chain links TRBV4-1 to TRBJ2-5; TRBD2 agrees at 9 bases. J lost 1 base, V lost 4 bases, and 4 bases had no gene match. Germline CDR1 is MGHRA and CDR2 is YSYEKL. The length of the CDR3 is 15 residues. CDR3 amino acids: CASSPWREGQETQYF. The DNA for the CDR3 is TGCGCCAGCAGCCCGTGGCGGGAGGGCCAAGAGACCCAGTACTTC.

This chain links TRBV29-1 with TRBJ2-1; 7 bases are a match to TRBD1. CDR1 SQVTM and CDR2 ANQGSEA come from the germline V gene. The CDR3 totals 15 residues. V gave up 6 bases and J gave up 3 bases; unmatched junction bases: 11. The CDR3 spells CSVQGDRELYNEQFF. CDR3 coding DNA: TGCAGCGTCCAAGGAGACAGGGAGCTCTACAATGAGCAGTTCTTC.

The chain carries TRBV28 and TRBJ1-1, with TRBD1 as a possible D gene (6 bases). Germline CDR1 reads MDHEN; CDR2 reads SYDVKM. V lost 5 bases and J lost 3, with 16 bases in between. This CDR3 spans 15 amino acids. CDR3 region: CASSVTQGVYTEAFF. The CDR3, as DNA: TGTGCCAGCAGTGTTACACAGGGTGTGTACACTGAAGCTTTCTTT.

This chain links TRBV27 with TRBJ2-2; D remains unclear. The CDR3 is made up of 13 amino acids. Trimming cost V 3 bases and J 7 bases, with 9 bases left between them. Germline CDR1 is MNHEY and CDR2 is SMNVEV (reference sequence). Here the CDR3 reads CASSFDTGGELFF. The CDR3 DNA reads as TGTGCCAGCAGTTTCGACACCGGCGGGGAGCTGTTTTTT.

Regarding this clone: A junction end diverges from the germline sequence, so it may reflect a read error. The chain is built from TRBV29-1 and TRBJ1-1; a weak D match, TRBD1 (5 bases). This CDR3 is 11 amino acids long. From germline, CDR1 is SQVTM and CDR2 ANQGSEA. CDR3 in amino acids: CSVEWGDHARF. The CDR3 DNA follows: TGCAGCGTTGAATGGGGCGACCACGCACGTTTT.

The chain employs TRBV18 and TRBJ2-2; weak D call: TRBD2 (6 bases). Between the trimmed V and J ends, which lost 3 bases and 0 bases, there was a span of 8 bases. Germline CDR1 reads KGHSH; CDR2 reads LQKENI. The CDR3 runs 15 residues. In DNA form, the CDR3 reads TGTGCCAGCTCACCGGGACTTCCGAACACCGGGGAGCTGTTTTTT. It yields the protein CASSPGLPNTGELFF.

V usage is TRBV10-3 and J usage is TRBJ1-1; 7 nucleotides agree with TRBD1. The CDR3 contains 14 residues. Germline CDR1 and CDR2: ENHRY and SYGVKD. Trimming took 5 bases from V and 3 from J; bases not matched to a gene: 6. CDR3 bases: TGTGCCATCAGTCATGCGGGACAGTACACTGAAGCTTTCTTT. The encoded protein is CAISHAGQYTEAFF.

V usage is TRBV9 and J usage is TRBJ1-3, with 10 nucleotides matching TRBD1. CDR1 and CDR2 from the germline V gene are SGDLS and YYNGEE. The CDR3 contains 19 residues. Trimming took 0 bases from V and 8 from J; bases not matched to a gene: 17. The CDR3 sequence: CASSVAAGQGTVLTDTIYF. The CDR3 nucleotides are TGTGCCAGCAGCGTAGCAGCGGGACAGGGGACGGTTTTGACGGACACCATATATTTT.

A few counts support this clone. The V gene is TRBV5-8, the J gene TRBJ2-2; weak D call: TRBD1 (5 bases). The V end was cut by 4 bases, the J end by 5 bases, with 21 bases between. Looked up from germline, CDR1 is SGHTS and CDR2 is YDEGEE. The CDR3 loop spans 17 amino acids. The CDR3 here is CASSADLQVGRTGELFF. The CDR3 nucleotides are TGTGCCAGCAGCGCCGACCTACAGGTCGGTCGTACCGGGGAGCTGTTTTTT.

The rearrangement uses TRBV14 and TRBJ2-3; 12 bases fit TRBD2. The germline V gene has CDR1 SGHDN and CDR2 FVKESK. The CDR3 sequence is 17 residues long. V lost 5 bases and J lost 3; bases outside the gene matches: 9. This CDR3 is CASSALSGTSGTDTQYF. The CDR3 region has the DNA TGTGCCAGCAGCGCCCTTTCCGGGACTAGCGGGACAGATACGCAGTATTTT.

This chain connects TRBV5-4 to TRBJ2-5; 9 bases align to TRBD2. The CDR3 runs 13 residues. After removal of 4 bases from V and 6 bases from J, the junction contained 4 bases not matched to a gene. Per the germline V gene, CDR1 is SGHNT and CDR2 is YYREEE (reference sequence). CDR3 sequence reads: CASSPSGRKTQYF. DNA for the CDR3: TGTGCCAGCAGCCCGAGCGGGAGGAAGACCCAGTACTTC. The variable domain in full, with the rest retrieved from reference TRBV5-4 and TRBJ2-5, is ETGVTQSPTHLIKTRGQQVTLRCSSQSGHNTVSWYQQALGQGPQFIFQYYREEENGRGNFPPRFSGLQFPNYSSELNVNALELDDSALYLCASSPSGRKTQYFGPGTRLLVL.

The chain carries TRBV13 and TRBJ2-7; the D gene is possibly TRBD1 (6 bases). The germline gives CDR1 PRHDT, CDR2 FYEKMQ (reference sequence). V was pared by 5 bases and J by 6 bases, with 14 bases between. The CDR3 has 13 amino acids. DNA for the CDR3: TGTGCCAGCAGCCACAGGGTGCTTGGCGAGCAGTACTTC. The encoded protein is CASSHRVLGEQYF.

The chain joins TRBV6-4 to TRBJ2-1, with 10 nucleotides matching TRBD2. Germline loops: CDR1 MRHNA, CDR2 SNTAGT. The CDR3 is 15 residues long. With V trimmed by 5 bases and J by 8 bases, 9 bases remained unmatched. CDR3 loop: CASSPLAGEADEQFF. The CDR3 region has the DNA TGTGCCAGCAGTCCGCTAGCGGGAGAGGCGGATGAGCAGTTCTTC.

In this sample, this clone is medium-sized (0.01 to 0.1%). This sequence joins TRBV7-9 and TRBJ1-2; no firm D call. Trimming removed 1 base from V and 7 bases from J, with 7 bases in between. The CDR3 runs 12 residues. Germline values: CDR1 SEHNR, CDR2 FQNEAQ (reference sequence). DNA for the CDR3: TGTGCCAGCAGCTTAGGAGGCACTGGCTACACCTTC. Amino acid sequence: CASSLGGTGYTF.

This chain joins TRBV30 and TRBJ1-2, with 8 bases aligning to TRBD1. The CDR3 has 15 amino acids. CDR1 is GTSNPN and CDR2 is SVGIG in the germline V gene (reference sequence). The V segment lost 4 bases and the J segment 2 bases; nucleotides outside the gene matches: 9. This CDR3 is CAWKGLTGANYGYTF. The CDR3 DNA reads as TGTGCCTGGAAGGGGTTGACAGGGGCCAACTATGGCTACACCTTC.

The chain is built from TRBV19 and TRBJ1-1; 9 positions match TRBD1. The CDR3 sequence is 14 residues long. Losses at the gene ends were 7 bases for V and 4 bases for J; bases not matched to a gene: 7. Germline V lookup: CDR1 LNHDA, CDR2 SQIVND (reference sequence). The CDR3 DNA follows: TGTGCCAGTACGGGGACAGGGTTTGGCACTGAAGCTTTCTTT. It codes for CASTGTGFGTEAFF.

The gene calls are TRBV6-5 and TRBJ1-1; the match to TRBD1 covers 10 bases. The ends lost 1 base at V and 4 bases at J; junction bases unmatched: 0. The CDR3 length is 14 residues. Germline V gene lookup returns CDR1 MNHEY and CDR2 SVGAGI. The CDR3 region is CASSYWTGGTEAFF. The CDR3 region has the DNA TGTGCCAGCAGTTACTGGACAGGGGGCACTGAAGCTTTCTTT.

This chain uses TRBV6-1 with TRBJ2-7; D is unresolved. The length of the CDR3 is 13 residues. The ends were cut back, 5 bases at V and 2 bases at J, with 10 bases in the middle. Germline values: CDR1 MNHNS, CDR2 SASEGT. CDR3 loop: CASSPRNTYEQYF. DNA for the CDR3: TGTGCCAGCAGTCCCCGCAACACCTACGAGCAGTACTTC.

The rearrangement uses TRBV19 and TRBJ2-3, with a possible D match to TRBD1 (5 bases). Trimming cost V 6 bases and J 4 bases, with 20 bases left between them. Germline assignment: CDR1 LNHDA and CDR2 SQIVND (reference sequence). The CDR3 runs 16 residues. CDR3 amino acids: CASRPMYRSYPDTQYF. The CDR3 coding sequence is TGTGCCAGTAGACCGATGTACAGGTCTTATCCAGATACGCAGTATTTT. Variable domain in full (rest from reference TRBV19 and TRBJ2-3): DGGITQSPKYLFRKEGQNVTLSCEQNLNHDAMYWYRQDPGQGLRLIYYSQIVNDFQKGDIAEGYSVSREKKESFPLTVTSAQKNPTAFYLCASRPMYRSYPDTQYFGPGTRLTVL.